These 28 T cell receptor beta chains came from one sample sequenced in a study of CD8 T cells in ankylosing spondylitis. TCRdb re-called the 5' RACE reads with MiXCR, one entry per CDR3 protein. The sample carries 150,000 to 200,000 distinct CDR3 sequences, 15% to 20% recorded once. The material sequenced was blood, either unsorted or a sorted T cell fraction (not recorded which). The receptors were sampled from a male donor with ankylosing spondylitis or in good health (not recorded which).

This clonotype was seen ten or more times. The V gene is TRBV3-1, the J gene TRBJ1-2, with 9 bases lining up with TRBD1. J lost 2 bases, V lost 3 bases, and 4 bases had no gene match. CDR3 size: 15 residues. Germline assignment: CDR1 LGHDT and CDR2 YNNKEL (reference sequence). The CDR3 DNA is TGTGCCAGCAGCCAGAACAGGGGGCCCAACTATGGCTACACCTTC. Protein: CASSQNRGPNYGYTF.

The chain couples TRBV28 to TRBJ2-2; 8 nucleotides match TRBD2. There are 19 residues in the CDR3. Germline CDR1 is MDHEN and CDR2 is SYDVKM. V gave up 2 bases and J gave up 2 bases; unmatched junction bases: 13. In DNA, the CDR3 is TGTGCCAGCAGTTTAGAGTTTGGCCTAGCGGGTACAAACACCGGGGAGCTGTTTTTT. Its translation: CASSLEFGLAGTNTGELFF.

This clonotype has a count of ten or more. V usage is TRBV10-3 and J usage is TRBJ2-7, with D possibly matching TRBD2 (5 bases). This CDR3 has 11 residues. V lost 4 bases and J 6 bases, leaving 7 bases between the germline ends. Germline CDR1 ENHRY, CDR2 SYGVKD. This CDR3 reads CAISGGGEQYF. CDR3 nucleotides: TGTGCCATCAGTGGAGGAGGCGAGCAGTACTTC.

The chain has TRBV2 and TRBJ2-1; 8 nucleotides match TRBD1. Germline loops: CDR1 SNHLY, CDR2 FYNNEI. CDR3 size: 15 residues. Trimming cost V 5 bases and J 2 bases; bases outside gene matches: 5. This chain's CDR3 is CASSPDRGAYNEQFF. The CDR3 region has the DNA TGTGCCAGCAGTCCCGACAGGGGAGCCTACAATGAGCAGTTCTTC.

This clonotype was found many times. The rearrangement links TRBV12-3 or TRBV12-4 to TRBJ2-7; 7 bases align to TRBD2. After removal of 7 bases from V and 5 bases from J, the junction contained 11 bases not matched to a gene. This CDR3 is built from 14 residues. CDR3 amino acids: CASTFRGGSDEQYF. In DNA form, the CDR3 reads TGTGCCAGCACTTTTCGAGGCGGGAGCGACGAGCAGTACTTC.

This clonotype was detected only a few times. The chain uses TRBV20-1 and TRBJ1-5; TRBD1 matches at 9 bases. The CDR3 totals 14 residues. The junction had 8 bases not matched to a gene; V was cut back by 4 bases and J by 7 bases. The germline V gene encodes CDR1 DFQATT and CDR2 SNEGSKA (reference sequence). The CDR3 DNA reads TGCAGTGCTACTGGGGGACAGGGCCGACAGCCCCAGCATTTT. Its translation: CSATGGQGRQPQHF.

In this sample, this clonotype turned up many times. The V gene is TRBV29-1, the J gene TRBJ1-1, with 7 bases fitting TRBD1. CDR3 length: 13 amino acids. Germline V lookup: CDR1 SQVTM, CDR2 ANQGSEA. The V and J ends lost 4 bases and 1 base, in that order; junction bases with no gene match: 3. The CDR3: CSVVGDRNTEAFF. The DNA for the CDR3 is TGCAGCGTTGTTGGGGACAGGAACACTGAAGCTTTCTTT.

This clonotype was counted at least ten times. This rearrangement joins TRBV29-1 to TRBJ2-1, with a tentative D call TRBD2 (6 bases). Germline V gives CDR1 SQVTM, CDR2 ANQGSEA. V was clipped by 5 bases and J by 6 bases, with 17 bases between them. The length of the CDR3 is 14 residues. The CDR3 DNA sequence: TGCAGCGTTCGGGTAACGGGAGCGGGCAATGAGCAGTTCTTC. Its protein is CSVRVTGAGNEQFF.

This clonotype was counted at least ten times. J is TRBJ2-7 and V is TRBV5-1, with D possibly TRBD2 on 6 matching bases. With 3 bases removed from V and 5 bases from J, the gap between germline ends came to 18 bases. The length of the CDR3 is 15 residues. Germline V CDR1 and CDR2: SGHRS, YFSETQ. For the CDR3, the DNA is TGCGCCAGCAGCTCAAGCCGGGGGTTCGAGAACGAGCAGTACTTC. Protein sequence: CASSSSRGFENEQYF.

This chain joins TRBV20-1 and TRBJ2-3; unclear D gene. Germline lookup yields CDR1 DFQATT and CDR2 SNEGSKA (reference sequence). Trimming cost V 6 bases and J 4 bases, with 8 bases left between them. CDR3 length equals 11 residues. CDR3 residues: CSAPWADTQYF. The DNA of the CDR3 is TGCAGTGCCCCATGGGCAGATACGCAGTATTTT.

With respect to this clonotype: A much larger clonotype is one base distant, so this may be a read error. The V and J genes are TRBV20-1 and TRBJ1-1; 9 bases fit TRBD1. V lost 4 bases to trimming and J lost 0 bases; unmatched junction nucleotides: 12. Germline assignment: CDR1 DFQATT and CDR2 SNEGSKA (reference sequence). This CDR3 comprises 17 residues. CDR3 nucleotide sequence: TGCAGTGCTATCTTTGCGGCGGGACAGGGACTGAACACTGAAGCTTTCTTT. Protein sequence: CSAIFAAGQGLNTEAFF.

This chain uses TRBV12-3 or TRBV12-4 with TRBJ2-1, with D tentatively TRBD2 (5 bases). V lost 4 bases and J lost 3, with 10 bases in between. The CDR3 totals 14 residues. CDR3 sequence (DNA): TGTGCCAGCAGTTCGGAGGAGAACTACAATGAGCAGTTCTTC. This codes for CASSSEENYNEQFF.

Here the CDR3 DNA reads TGTGCCAGCAGTGACACGCATCGGGGTTACGAGCAGTACTTC. The encoded protein is CASSDTHRGYEQYF. V and J are TRBV28 and TRBJ2-7, with a weak D call TRBD2 (5 bases). V was clipped by 5 bases and J by 4 bases, with 15 bases between them. There are 14 residues in the CDR3. Germline-derived CDR1 and CDR2 are MDHEN and SYDVKM.

This chain uses TRBV20-1 with TRBJ1-2, with a tentative D call TRBD1 (5 bases). With 7 bases removed from V and 8 bases from J, the gap between germline ends came to 20 bases. Germline CDR1 is DFQATT and CDR2 is SNEGSKA (reference sequence). This CDR3 spans 13 amino acids. The CDR3 protein is CSVTSQGHRGYTF. CDR3 nucleotides: TGCAGTGTTACGAGCCAGGGCCATCGAGGCTACACCTTC.

The rearrangement joins TRBV3-1 to TRBJ1-5; 7 nucleotides agree with TRBD1. V dropped 4 bases and J dropped 3; count of bases not matched to a gene: 3. The germline V gene has CDR1 LGHDT and CDR2 YNNKEL (reference sequence). The CDR3 has 14 amino acids. This CDR3 reads CASSPTGLNQPQHF. CDR3 in DNA: TGTGCCAGCAGCCCGACAGGGCTCAATCAGCCCCAGCATTTT.

The chain joins TRBV18 to TRBJ2-4; 8 nucleotides line up with TRBD2. This CDR3 is 14 amino acids long. Trimming cost V 5 bases and J 10 bases; bases outside gene matches: 10. The germline V gene has CDR1 KGHSH and CDR2 LQKENI. CDR3 in amino acids: CASSEASGYSIQYF. DNA of the CDR3: TGTGCCAGCTCAGAGGCTAGCGGGTATTCTATTCAGTACTTC.

The table lists this clonotype with many counts. This chain joins TRBV28 and TRBJ2-3; possibly TRBD2 for D (5 bases). Germline V gene lookup returns CDR1 MDHEN and CDR2 SYDVKM. Trimming took off 5 bases at V and 0 bases at J, with 12 bases between the two ends. The CDR3 is 15 amino acids. Written as DNA, the CDR3 is TGTGCCAGCAGTACCTATAGCGTCAGCACAGATACGCAGTATTTT. This sequence encodes CASSTYSVSTDTQYF.

The rearrangement joins TRBV12-5 to TRBJ1-1; D gene ambiguous. The CDR3 runs to 13 residues. Germline assignment: CDR1 LGHNT and CDR2 FRNRAP. V lost 1 base, J lost 0 bases, and 3 bases lay in between. The CDR3 region has the DNA TGTGCTAGTGGTTTGGCATTGAACACTGAAGCTTTCTTT. Encoded protein: CASGLALNTEAFF.

V gene TRBV6-6 combines with J gene TRBJ1-1; D unresolved. In germline, CDR1 is MNHNY, CDR2 SVGAGI (reference sequence). This CDR3 contains 13 residues. The ends were cut back, 2 bases at V and 3 bases at J, with 7 bases in the middle. The CDR3 is CASSYAEHTEAFF. The CDR3 coding sequence is TGTGCCAGCAGTTACGCCGAGCACACTGAAGCTTTCTTT.

This clonotype was observed a handful of times. This may be a read error, as it is one base from a much larger clone. The chain uses TRBV3-1 and TRBJ2-2, with 7 nucleotides matching TRBD1. The CDR3 consists of 15 residues. Germline V lookup: CDR1 LGHDT, CDR2 YNNKEL (reference sequence). CDR3 sequence: CACSLRQGYTGELFF. The CDR3 DNA reads as TGTGCCTGCAGCCTCCGACAGGGCTACACCGGGGAGCTGTTTTTT. The whole variable domain, filled in from reference TRBV3-1 and TRBJ2-2, reads DTAVSQTPKYLVTQMGNDKSIKCEQNLGHDTMYWYKQDSKKFLKIMFSYNNKELIINETVPNRFSPKSPDKAHLNLHINSLELGDSAVYFCACSLRQGYTGELFFGEGSRLTVL.

This chain connects TRBV1 to TRBJ2-7; TRBD2, the D gene given by the table, was not confirmed from the DNA. TRBV1 is an annotated pseudogene. CDR3 length: 20 amino acids. The CDR3 DNA sequence: TGCACCAGCAGCCAAGATTTGAGCATCGGGAGGACTAGCGGTTCCTACGAGCAGTACTTC. Protein sequence: CTSSQDLSIGRTSGSYEQYF.

This clonotype was observed many times. This chain connects TRBV5-1 to TRBJ2-3; TRBD2 agrees at 9 bases. CDR1 and CDR2 (germline): SGHRS, YFSETQ. Trimming at V came to 1 base and at J to 0 bases, leaving 3 bases not matched to a gene. The CDR3 length is 16 residues. CDR3 in DNA: TGCGCCAGCAGCTTGAAGGCGGGAGGGAGCACAGATACGCAGTATTTT. This sequence encodes CASSLKAGGSTDTQYF.

This sequence joins TRBV11-2 and TRBJ2-2; D is unresolved. The CDR3 contains 15 residues. The V gene lost 5 bases and the J gene lost 0 bases, with 10 bases spanning the gap. CDR1 is SGHAT, CDR2 FQNNGV, per germline. CDR3 DNA sequence: TGTGCCAGCAGCCGACGTTTGACGAACACCGGGGAGCTGTTTTTT. Translating gives CASSRRLTNTGELFF.

Ten or more counts support this clonotype. The chain combines TRBV10-3 with TRBJ2-2; the match to TRBD1 covers 10 bases. Unmatched junction bases numbered 7, after V lost 5 bases and J lost 7 bases. This CDR3 region has 15 residues. The germline gives CDR1 ENHRY, CDR2 SYGVKD. The CDR3 DNA follows: TGTGCCATCAGTACGGACAGGGGGGGTGTCGGGGAGCTGTTTTTT. Its translation is CAISTDRGGVGELFF.

The chain has TRBV9 and TRBJ2-1, with TRBD2 matching 10 bases. There are 16 residues in the CDR3. J lost 3 bases, V lost 3 bases, and 6 bases had no gene match. Germline CDR1 reads SGDLS; CDR2 reads YYNGEE. The CDR3 region is CASSAVAGGLYNEQFF. The CDR3 DNA reads TGTGCCAGCAGCGCGGTAGCGGGAGGTCTCTACAATGAGCAGTTCTTC.

This clonotype was detected many times. The genes are TRBV29-1 and TRBJ2-5; D perhaps matches TRBD1 (6 bases). This CDR3 is built from 13 residues. The germline V gene has CDR1 SQVTM and CDR2 ANQGSEA. Trimming removed 6 bases at V and 1 base at J, with 12 bases between. The CDR3 sequence is CSVGTGPQETQYF. The CDR3 DNA reads as TGCAGCGTCGGAACAGGGCCCCAAGAGACCCAGTACTTC. Full variable domain (missing parts from reference TRBV29-1 and TRBJ2-5): SAVISQKPSRDICQRGTSLTIQCQVDSQVTMMFWYRQQPGQSLTLIATANQGSEATYESGFVIDKFPISRPNLTFSTLTVSNMSPEDSSIYLCSVGTGPQETQYFGPGTRLLVL.

This clonotype was counted at least ten times. The rearrangement links TRBV6-5 to TRBJ2-1; 13 bases are shared with TRBD2. This CDR3 is built from 16 residues. V was pared by 0 bases and J by 7 bases, with 3 bases of the junction left unmatched. Per the germline V gene, CDR1 is MNHEY and CDR2 is SVGAGI. As DNA, the CDR3 is TGTGCCAGCAGTTACTCGGGACTAGCGGGACTTAATGAGCAGTTCTTC. Translating it yields CASSYSGLAGLNEQFF.

This clonotype was counted between two and nine times. The chain employs TRBV12-3 or TRBV12-4 and TRBJ2-7; D is perhaps TRBD2 (6 bases). The V end lost 2 bases, the J end lost 1 base, and 18 bases lay between the germline ends. The CDR3 covers 17 residues. For the CDR3, the DNA is TGTGCCAGCAGTTTATTGGCGGGCGTCGGGAGTTCCTACGAGCAGTACTTC. Amino acid sequence: CASSLLAGVGSSYEQYF.